A single sample is the source of the 22 T cell receptor beta chains below, sequenced in a study of beta chain features in type 1 diabetes. Reverse transcribing all isolated RNA meant expressed TCRB transcripts were sequenced. Here immunoSEQ multiplex PCR was the method, and the copy in TCRdb shows in-frame clones only, minus some. The sample lists about 360,000 clones; 10% to 15% were seen once. Sequencing was carried out using naive CD4+ T cells from blood. Every receptor here comes from a man aged 18 to 30 in good health.

This chain joins TRBV18 and TRBJ2-7, with 7 bases lining up with TRBD1. V lost 0 bases to trimming and J lost 0 bases; unmatched junction nucleotides: 2. The germline gives CDR1 KGHSH, CDR2 LQKENI. This CDR3 contains 15 residues. CDR3 region: CASSPPGTDSYEQYF. The CDR3 bases are TGTGCCAGCTCACCACCGGGGACAGACTCCTACGAGCAGTACTTC.

This sequence joins TRBV27 and TRBJ2-7; D might be TRBD1 (6 bases). V lost 8 bases, J lost 0 bases, and 14 bases lay in between. CDR3 length: 14 amino acids. Germline values: CDR1 MNHEY, CDR2 SMNVEV (reference sequence). Here the CDR3 DNA reads TGTGCCAGCTCCCGGACAGAGATCTCCTACGAGCAGTACTTC. The encoded protein is CASSRTEISYEQYF.

The chain carries TRBV2 and TRBJ2-7; 7 nucleotides align to TRBD1. This CDR3 is built from 14 residues. Germline V lookup: CDR1 SNHLY, CDR2 FYNNEI. The J segment lost 4 bases and the V segment lost 6 bases, leaving 9 bases of the junction unmatched. CDR3 region: CASRGEGRGYEQYF. DNA for the CDR3: TGTGCCAGCAGAGGTGAGGGCAGGGGGTACGAGCAGTACTTC.

This clone was counted a few times. V gene TRBV15 combines with J gene TRBJ1-3, with D unresolved. This CDR3 region has 14 residues. Trimming shortened V by 1 base and J by 2 bases, and 6 bases separated the two germline ends. Germline values: CDR1 LNHNV, CDR2 YYDKDF (reference sequence). The DNA for the CDR3 is TGTGCCACCAGCAGAGGGGAGACTGGAAACACCATATATTTT. Its protein is CATSRGETGNTIYF.

DNA of the CDR3: TGTGCCAGCAGCTTCGCTAGCCTGAACACCGGGGAGCTGTTTTTT. This encodes CASSFASLNTGELFF. The chain carries TRBV7-2 and TRBJ2-2, with D possibly matching TRBD2 (5 bases). The CDR3 spans 15 residues. CDR1 SGHTA and CDR2 FQGNSA come from the germline V gene. V was pared by 3 bases and J by 1 base, with 9 bases between.

This clone has just a few counts. The chain combines TRBV28 with TRBJ1-4; maybe TRBD1 (5 bases). CDR1 is MDHEN and CDR2 is SYDVKM in the germline V gene. Trimming shortened V by 7 bases and J by 8 bases, and 17 bases separated the two germline ends. The length of the CDR3 is 14 residues. The CDR3 loop is CASNQPGRGEKLFF. The CDR3 nucleotides read TGTGCCAGCAATCAACCCGGGCGGGGCGAAAAACTGTTTTTT.

The chain uses TRBV18 and TRBJ1-1, with D perhaps matching TRBD1 (5 bases). Germline V gene data show CDR1 as KGHSH and CDR2 as LQKENI. The V end lost 5 bases, the J end lost 4 bases, and 14 bases lay between the germline ends. This CDR3 region has 14 residues. The CDR3 loop is CASSALVDSTEAFF. CDR3 sequence (DNA): TGTGCCAGCTCAGCCCTAGTTGACAGCACTGAAGCTTTCTTT.

This clone was found a few times. The V gene is TRBV18, the J gene TRBJ2-3; TRBD2 agrees at 11 bases. The CDR3 length is 14 residues. Germline trimming cut 8 bases from V and 4 bases from J; bases unmatched to any gene: 5. CDR1 and CDR2 (germline): KGHSH, LQKENI. CDR3 in DNA: TGTGCCAGCCAACGTAGCGGGGGGGCAGATACGCAGTATTTT. Translated, it gives CASQRSGGADTQYF. Complete variable domain (other parts from reference TRBV18 and TRBJ2-3): NAGVMQNPRHLVRRRGQEARLRCSPMKGHSHVYWYRQLPEEGLKFMVYLQKENIIDESGMPKERFSAEFPKEGPSILRIQQVVRGDSAAYFCASQRSGGADTQYFGPGTRLTVL.

The chain combines TRBV6-1 with TRBJ1-5, with 7 positions matching TRBD1. Per germline, CDR1 MNHNS and CDR2 SASEGT. V gave up 8 bases and J gave up 3 bases; unmatched junction bases: 7. CDR3 length: 14 amino acids. CDR3: CASGEQGINQPQHF. DNA for the CDR3: TGTGCCAGCGGGGAACAGGGGATCAATCAGCCCCAGCATTTT.

This clone was picked up a small number of times. The gene calls are TRBV7-2 and TRBJ2-3, with 9 positions matching TRBD2. Germline assignment: CDR1 SGHTA and CDR2 FQGNSA. J gave up 8 bases and V 6 bases, and 12 bases lay outside the gene matches. This CDR3 has 15 residues. This chain's CDR3 is CASSFAGGGRGTQYF. CDR3 sequence (DNA): TGTGCCAGCAGTTTTGCTGGGGGCGGGAGGGGTACGCAGTATTTT.

The V and J genes are TRBV7-2 and TRBJ2-7, with 8 bases lining up with TRBD2. The CDR3 covers 16 residues. Germline lookup yields CDR1 SGHTA and CDR2 FQGNSA. V was clipped by 4 bases and J by 1 base; unmatched bases: 9. The CDR3 region has the DNA TGTGCCAGCAGCTCCCTAGGGGCTAGCGGGTCCTACGAGCAGTACTTC. Translated: CASSSLGASGSYEQYF.

This clone came up a few times. This chain joins TRBV6-5 and TRBJ1-1; D might be TRBD1 (5 bases). Germline assignment: CDR1 MNHEY and CDR2 SVGAGI. The ends were cut back, 0 bases at V and 2 bases at J, with 7 bases in the middle. CDR3 length: 14 residues. The CDR3 is CASSYSGANTEAFF. The CDR3 DNA reads as TGTGCCAGCAGTTACTCAGGGGCAAACACTGAAGCTTTCTTT.

The chain recombines TRBV7-9 with TRBJ2-7; 8 nucleotides agree with TRBD2. The CDR3 is 16 residues long. The trim removed 1 base at V and 2 bases at J, leaving 7 bases unmatched. Germline V lookup: CDR1 SEHNR, CDR2 FQNEAQ (reference sequence). The CDR3 DNA reads as TGTGCCAGCAGCTTAGGCCATAGCGGGATCACCTACGAGCAGTACTTC. Protein sequence: CASSLGHSGITYEQYF. Combining the CDR3 with reference TRBV7-9 and TRBJ2-7 gives the whole variable domain DTGVSQNPRHKITKRGQNVTFRCDPISEHNRLYWYRQTLGQGPEFLTYFQNEAQLEKSRLLSDRFSAERPKGSFSTLEIQRTEQGDSAMYLCASSLGHSGITYEQYFGPGTRLTVT.

In its sample, this clone was seen a few times. The chain is built from TRBV7-2 and TRBJ2-7; 9 nucleotides agree with TRBD1. CDR3 length: 15 residues. Germline lookup yields CDR1 SGHTA and CDR2 FQGNSA. J lost 6 bases, V lost 4 bases, and 10 bases had no gene match. The CDR3 spells CASSSTSGQGGEQYF. The DNA for the CDR3 is TGTGCCAGCAGCTCGACGTCGGGACAGGGAGGCGAGCAGTACTTC.

This chain joins TRBV5-1 and TRBJ1-1, with unresolved D. The CDR3 covers 15 residues. CDR1 is SGHRS, CDR2 YFSETQ, per germline. The V end was cut by 5 bases, the J end by 3 bases, with 17 bases between. The CDR3 region is CASSPLSLFHTEAFF. DNA for the CDR3: TGCGCCAGCAGTCCACTATCATTATTCCACACTGAAGCTTTCTTT.

In the case of this clone: Within the sample, other DNA sequences also encode this same CDR3. The J gene is TRBJ2-3, the V gene TRBV7-3; the match to TRBD2 covers 10 bases. This CDR3 is built from 15 residues. Unmatched junction bases numbered 3, after V lost 5 bases and J lost 1 base. From germline, CDR1 is SGHTA and CDR2 FQGTGA. This chain's CDR3 is CASSLGLAGTDTQYF. As DNA, the CDR3 is TGTGCCAGCAGCCTAGGACTAGCGGGCACAGATACGCAGTATTTT.

The chain joins TRBV7-2 to TRBJ1-1; maybe TRBD1 (6 bases). Germline CDR1 reads SGHTA; CDR2 reads FQGNSA. Trimming took off 4 bases at V and 5 bases at J, with 14 bases between the two ends. The CDR3 has 14 amino acids. This CDR3 is CASSSSRGATEAFF. Written as DNA, the CDR3 is TGTGCCAGCAGCTCAAGCCGGGGGGCGACTGAAGCTTTCTTT.

The chain recombines TRBV7-9 with TRBJ2-4; D perhaps matches TRBD1 (6 bases). The V end lost 0 bases, the J end lost 2 bases, and 8 bases lay between the germline ends. CDR3 length: 15 residues. The germline V gene encodes CDR1 SEHNR and CDR2 FQNEAQ (reference sequence). The CDR3 reads CASSLAGAPKNIQYF. CDR3 bases: TGTGCCAGCAGCTTAGCGGGGGCTCCCAAAAACATTCAGTACTTC.

This clone turned up a few times. CDR3 nucleotides: TGTGCCAGCAGCTTAGCCAAGTCCGGGTCTGGCTACACCTTC. It is translated as CASSLAKSGSGYTF. The V gene is TRBV7-3, the J gene TRBJ1-2; no reliable D call. This CDR3 comprises 14 residues. The germline V and J ends were trimmed by 2 bases and 7 bases, with 14 bases remaining between them. Per germline, CDR1 SGHTA and CDR2 FQGTGA.

This chain links TRBV30 with TRBJ2-5; TRBD1 is a possible D gene (5 bases). CDR3 length equals 17 residues. CDR1 and CDR2 (germline): GTSNPN, SVGIG (reference sequence). The ends were cut back, 4 bases at V and 1 base at J, with 22 bases in the middle. The CDR3 DNA is TGTGCCTGGATGAAGGGGCGGACCCTCCCCGTCCAAGAGACCCAGTACTTC. Translating it yields CAWMKGRTLPVQETQYF.

In this sample, this clone turned up a few times. V usage is TRBV18 and J usage is TRBJ1-1; no reliable D call. In germline, CDR1 is KGHSH, CDR2 LQKENI. The CDR3 extends over 13 amino acids. Trimming cost V 5 bases and J 3 bases, with 10 bases left between them. The DNA for the CDR3 is TGTGCCAGCTCAGTGGCCGGGGACACTGAAGCTTTCTTT. Protein sequence: CASSVAGDTEAFF.

This clone was seen only a few times. J is TRBJ1-5 and V is TRBV19; a weak D match, TRBD1 (5 bases). This CDR3 is 14 amino acids long. Trimming removed 4 bases from V and 7 bases from J, with 14 bases in between. Germline-derived CDR1 and CDR2 are LNHDA and SQIVND (reference sequence). Written as DNA, the CDR3 is TGTGCCAGTAGTAACGCCAGGGATGGCCAGCCCCAGCATTTT. Amino acid sequence: CASSNARDGQPQHF.